This T cell receptor (beta chain) derives from a study of T cells in Graves' hyperthyroidism and ophthalmopathy. This clonotype was recorded at least ten times. Using RNA transcripts as the source, TCR beta CDR3 regions were amplified. First-round RT-PCR targeting the TCR CDR3 was performed with the HTBI primer set. TCRdb reanalysed the multiplex PCR reads using MiXCR and keeps one entry per CDR3 protein. The top ten clones hold about a sixth of a sample with fewer than 850,000 distinct CDR3 sequences, approximately 15% of them seen once. The receptor was isolated from a man aged 45-65 years with Graves' hyperthyroidism. Sequenced: blood.

In DNA, the CDR3 is TGTGCCAGCAGTTTAAGGTCCATGGGACAGGGGCGGCAGCCCCAGCATTTT. Translated: CASSLRSMGQGRQPQHF. The rearrangement uses TRBV28 and TRBJ1-5; 10 bases line up with TRBD1. The germline V gene encodes CDR1 MDHEN and CDR2 SYDVKM. The length of the CDR3 is 17 residues. J gave up 7 bases and V 2 bases, and 11 bases lay outside the gene matches.